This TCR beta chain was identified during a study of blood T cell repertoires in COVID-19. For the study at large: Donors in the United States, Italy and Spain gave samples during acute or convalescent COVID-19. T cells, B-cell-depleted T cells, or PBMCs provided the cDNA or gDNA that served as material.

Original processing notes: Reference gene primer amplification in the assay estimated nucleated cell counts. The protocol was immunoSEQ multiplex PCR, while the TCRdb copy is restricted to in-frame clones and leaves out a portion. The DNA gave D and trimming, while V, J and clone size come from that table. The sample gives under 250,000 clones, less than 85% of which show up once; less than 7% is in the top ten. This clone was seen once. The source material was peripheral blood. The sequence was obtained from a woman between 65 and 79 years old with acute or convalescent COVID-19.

The CDR3 region has the DNA TGCAGCGTGGGGGAACAGGGGAGGTCTGGAAACACCATATATTTT. Protein: CSVGEQGRSGNTIYF. The chain combines TRBV29-1 with TRBJ1-3, with TRBD1 identical over 7 bases. Germline V gene sequence: CDR1 SQVTM, CDR2 ANQGSEA. Trimming cost V 6 bases and J 1 base; bases outside gene matches: 9. The CDR3 totals 15 residues.